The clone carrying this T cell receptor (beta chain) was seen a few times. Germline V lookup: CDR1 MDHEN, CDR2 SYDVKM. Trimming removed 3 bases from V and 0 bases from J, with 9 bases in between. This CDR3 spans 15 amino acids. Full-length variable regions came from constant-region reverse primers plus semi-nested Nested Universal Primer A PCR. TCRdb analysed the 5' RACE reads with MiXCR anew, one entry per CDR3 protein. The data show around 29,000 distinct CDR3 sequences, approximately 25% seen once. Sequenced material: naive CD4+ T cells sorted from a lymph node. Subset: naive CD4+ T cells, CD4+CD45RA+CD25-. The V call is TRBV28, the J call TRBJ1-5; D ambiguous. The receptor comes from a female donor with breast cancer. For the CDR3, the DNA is TGTGCCAGCAGTTTGCCTAGGAGTAGCAATCAGCCCCAGCATTTT. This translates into CASSLPRSSNQPQHF.